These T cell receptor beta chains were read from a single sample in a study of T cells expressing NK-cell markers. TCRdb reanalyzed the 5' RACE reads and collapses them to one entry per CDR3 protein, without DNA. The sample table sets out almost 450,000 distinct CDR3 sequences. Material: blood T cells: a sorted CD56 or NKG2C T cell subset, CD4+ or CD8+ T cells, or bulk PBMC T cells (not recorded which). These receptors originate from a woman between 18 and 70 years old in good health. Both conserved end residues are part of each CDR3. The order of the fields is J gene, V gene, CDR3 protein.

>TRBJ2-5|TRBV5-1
CASSFRGASQETQYF
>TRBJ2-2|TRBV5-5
CASSTTQGLGTGELFF
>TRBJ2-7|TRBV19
CASSIGGSEQYF
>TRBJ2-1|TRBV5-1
CATTTDSTSKDEQFF
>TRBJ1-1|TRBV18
CASSPGAPEAFF
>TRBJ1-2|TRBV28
CASSPTGIYGYTF
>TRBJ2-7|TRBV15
CATGAGSTAEQYF
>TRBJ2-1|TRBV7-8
CASSGTSSSYNEQFF
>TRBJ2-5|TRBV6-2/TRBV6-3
CASSSVAGGPSETQYF
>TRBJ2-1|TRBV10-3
CATTGQGLGEQFF
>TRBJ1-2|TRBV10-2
CASSNPHRDDYSYTF
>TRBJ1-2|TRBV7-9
CAISGTPYGYTF
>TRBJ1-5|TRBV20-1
CSAPYFQGLGQPQHF
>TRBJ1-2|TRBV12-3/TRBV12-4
CASSPNPGLGYGYTF
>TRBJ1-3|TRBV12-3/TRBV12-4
CASSFLQNLGNTIYF
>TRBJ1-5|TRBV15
CATSRGSQPQHF
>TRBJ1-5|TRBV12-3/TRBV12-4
CASSLEAGSNQPQHF